A selection of T cell receptor beta chains follows, all from one sample in a study of Ad26.COV2.S vaccination and SARS-CoV-2 variants. Method: immunoSEQ multiplex PCR; TCRdb's copy keeps in-frame clones and lacks some. The sample consists of more than 300,000 clones, around four fifths of them appearing once. Here the sequenced sample was peripheral blood, taken in a trial of Ad26.COV2.S vaccine versus placebo. All receptors derive from a person aged 18-65 years who received the Ad26.COV2.S COVID-19 vaccine or a placebo. Both conserved end residues are part of each CDR3. Each record gives: V gene, D gene, J gene, clone size, CDR3 protein, CDR3 DNA. The D gene is left open where the match is weak. Where a row states a size, it is once, few, many or the class of an expanded clone; other rows omit it.

TRBV5-6	TRBD1	TRBJ1-4	once	CASSLTGTGIEKLFF	TGTGCCAGCAGCTTGACTGGGACAGGGATTGAAAAACTGTTTTTT
TRBV19	TRBD2	TRBJ2-4	.	CASSIGEGKNIQYF	TGTGCCAGTAGTATAGGGGAGGGCAAAAACATTCAGTACTTC
TRBV5-8	TRBD1	TRBJ2-1	.	CASSRTGVYNEQFF	TGTGCCAGCAGCAGAACAGGGGTCTACAATGAGCAGTTCTTC
TRBV4-1	TRBD1	TRBJ2-1	.	CASSQEGTGVVSVHYNEQFF	TGCGCCAGCAGCCAAGAGGGGACAGGGGTCGTGTCGGTGCATTACAATGAGCAGTTCTTC
TRBV7-9	.	TRBJ1-2	.	CASRPGLNYGYTF	TGTGCCAGCAGGCCCGGACTTAACTATGGCTACACCTTC
TRBV19	.	TRBJ2-3	.	CAVGLSFSGDTQYF	TGTGCCGTCGGGCTCAGTTTTTCCGGAGATACGCAGTATTTT
TRBV3-1/TRBV3-2	.	TRBJ2-1	.	CASSHLGRDSTTNEQFF	TGTGCCAGCAGCCATCTCGGCCGGGACTCTACCACCAATGAGCAGTTCTTC
TRBV9	.	TRBJ1-3	.	CASSATDGATIYF	TGTGCCAGCAGCGCAACGGACGGTGCCACCATATATTTT
TRBV19	.	TRBJ2-7	.	CASSITDYEQYF	TGTGCCAGTAGTATCACTGACTACGAGCAGTACTTC
TRBV11-2	TRBD1	TRBJ1-2	.	CASSPQEDRVYGYTF	TGTGCCAGCAGCCCCCAGGAGGACAGGGTCTATGGCTACACCTTC
TRBV18	.	TRBJ2-2	many	CASNVNSGELFF	TGTGCCAGCAACGTCAATTCCGGGGAGCTGTTTTTT
TRBV6-2/TRBV6-3	.	TRBJ2-2	.	CASSYSDSGELFF	TGTGCCAGCAGTTACTCAGATTCCGGGGAGCTGTTTTTT
TRBV6-5	.	TRBJ1-5	few	CASSFSANQPQHF	TGTGCCAGCAGTTTCAGTGCGAATCAGCCCCAGCATTTT
TRBV28	.	TRBJ1-1	once	CASTDTLNTEAFF	TGTGCCAGCACTGACACACTGAACACTGAAGCTTTCTTT
TRBV3-1/TRBV3-2	TRBD2	TRBJ2-7	.	CASSQDLRSSGFPSYEQYF	TGTGCCAGCAGCCAAGATTTGAGGTCTAGCGGGTTTCCGTCCTACGAGCAGTACTTC
TRBV5-1	.	TRBJ2-1	.	CASSLGVVSSYNEQFF	TGCGCCAGCAGCTTGGGGGTAGTAAGCTCCTACAATGAGCAGTTCTTC
TRBV28	TRBD1	TRBJ2-3	once	CASSRRTGGTDTQYF	TGTGCCAGCAGTCGCCGGACAGGGGGCACAGATACGCAGTATTTT
TRBV18	TRBD2	TRBJ2-7	.	CASSPLTGSGADYEQYF	TGTGCCAGCTCACCACTCACGGGTAGCGGGGCAGACTACGAGCAGTACTTC
TRBV5-1	.	TRBJ1-1	.	CASSLGSGAKENTEAFF	TGCGCCAGCAGCCTGGGGTCGGGGGCAAAGGAGAACACTGAAGCTTTCTTT
TRBV2	TRBD1	TRBJ1-1	once	CASSDGGGRTEAFF	TGTGCCAGCAGTGATGGAGGGGGCAGGACTGAAGCTTTCTTT
TRBV18	.	TRBJ2-2	few	CASSPQGDTGELFF	TGTGCCAGCTCACCACAGGGGGACACCGGGGAGCTGTTTTTT
TRBV10-3	.	TRBJ2-1	.	CAISDTDRPQEQFF	TGTGCCATCAGTGATACCGATCGCCCCCAAGAGCAGTTCTTC
TRBV5-4	.	TRBJ2-4	.	CASSLAASSKNIQYF	TGTGCCAGCAGCTTGGCTGCCTCATCCAAAAACATTCAGTACTTC
TRBV5-1	.	TRBJ1-1	.	CASSPPRGRDTEAFF	TGCGCCAGCAGCCCACCTAGGGGACGGGACACTGAAGCTTTCTTT
TRBV5-4	.	TRBJ1-1	.	CASSSIGGYEAFF	TGTGCCAGCAGCTCGATCGGAGGGTACGAAGCTTTCTTT
TRBV5-4	.	TRBJ2-3	.	CASSFFEVDTQYF	TGTGCCAGCAGCTTTTTTGAGGTAGATACGCAGTATTTT
TRBV28	.	TRBJ2-5	.	CASSFNTNDAEETQYF	TGTGCCAGCAGTTTTAATACTAATGACGCGGAAGAGACCCAGTACTTC
TRBV15	TRBD2	TRBJ2-1	.	CATSRGLAGNNEQFF	TGTGCCACCAGCAGAGGACTAGCGGGGAACAATGAGCAGTTCTTC
TRBV5-5	TRBD1	TRBJ2-7	.	CASSKGTGPYEQYF	TGTGCCAGCAGCAAAGGGACAGGCCCCTACGAGCAGTACTTC
TRBV4-2	.	TRBJ1-2	many	CASGGGYGYTF	TGTGCCAGCGGGGGTGGCTATGGCTACACCTTC
TRBV15	.	TRBJ1-6	few	CATSRDRRGAGSPLHF	TGTGCCACCAGCAGAGATCGAAGGGGCGCCGGTTCACCCCTCCACTTT
TRBV11-2	TRBD2	TRBJ2-3	.	CASSLDDLGLAIRGTDTQYF	TGTGCCAGCAGCTTAGACGACTTGGGACTAGCGATAAGAGGCACAGATACGCAGTATTTT
TRBV4-2	.	TRBJ2-5	.	CASSPGPLRAQYF	TGTGCCAGCAGTCCCGGGCCCCTCCGGGCCCAGTACTTC
TRBV18	.	TRBJ2-7	.	CASSPESKGASKYF	TGTGCCAGCTCACCTGAGAGCAAAGGGGCCTCCAAGTACTTC
TRBV7-3	.	TRBJ2-2	.	CASSPAGTNTGELFF	TGTGCCAGCAGCCCCGCTGGAACGAACACCGGGGAGCTGTTTTTT
TRBV3-1/TRBV3-2	TRBD1	TRBJ1-1	.	CASSLAAGGLLDTEAFF	TGTGCCAGCAGCTTAGCGGCAGGGGGCCTGTTAGACACTGAAGCTTTCTTT
TRBV9	.	TRBJ1-2	.	CASSGDSKNGYTF	TGTGCCAGCAGCGGAGACAGTAAGAATGGCTACACCTTC
TRBV7-9	.	TRBJ1-1	.	CASSPLTGSNTEAFF	TGTGCCAGCAGCCCCCTTACAGGTTCCAACACTGAAGCTTTCTTT
TRBV11-2	TRBD2	TRBJ2-1	.	CASSLGSGGSNNEQFF	TGTGCCAGCAGCTTAGGGAGCGGGGGGTCAAACAATGAGCAGTTCTTC
TRBV4-2	.	TRBJ1-2	.	CASSQRDTQWFGYTF	TGTGCCAGCAGCCAGAGGGACACCCAATGGTTTGGCTACACCTTC
TRBV19	.	TRBJ1-2	.	CASSIKRLNYGYTF	TGTGCCAGTAGTATAAAGAGGCTTAACTATGGCTACACCTTC
TRBV10-2	.	TRBJ2-6	many	CASSDLSGANVLTF	TGCGCCAGCAGTGACCTGTCTGGGGCCAACGTCCTGACTTTC
TRBV5-5	TRBD1	TRBJ1-2	once	CASRPGQGVDGYTF	TGTGCCAGCAGGCCGGGACAGGGAGTCGATGGCTACACCTTC
TRBV2	.	TRBJ1-1	.	CASSYDSLNTEAFF	TGTGCCAGCAGTTATGACAGCCTGAACACTGAAGCTTTCTTT
TRBV7-3	.	TRBJ1-1	.	CASSPRTYQNTEAFF	TGTGCCAGCAGCCCCCGGACATACCAGAACACTGAAGCTTTCTTT
TRBV6-5	.	TRBJ1-1	.	CASTTRGGEVTEAFF	TGTGCCAGCACCACCCGAGGAGGGGAGGTCACTGAAGCTTTCTTT
TRBV9	.	TRBJ1-1	few	CASTGDLWNTEAFF	TGTGCCAGCACCGGGGACCTCTGGAACACTGAAGCTTTCTTT
TRBV9	.	TRBJ2-5	.	CASSPGVGAGQETQYF	TGTGCCAGCAGCCCCGGGGTCGGGGCCGGACAAGAGACCCAGTACTTC
TRBV7-2	TRBD1	TRBJ2-6	.	CASSLVGTGISGANVLTF	TGTGCCAGCAGCTTAGTAGGGACAGGCATCTCTGGGGCCAACGTCCTGACTTTC
TRBV21-1	.	TRBJ1-2	.	CASSKARDRSYGYTF	TGTGCCAGCAGCAAAGCCCGGGACAGGTCCTATGGCTACACCTTC
TRBV2	TRBD1	TRBJ1-2	.	CASSEAQGANYGYTF	TGTGCCAGCAGTGAAGCCCAGGGGGCAAACTATGGCTACACCTTC
TRBV15	.	TRBJ2-7	many	CATSRELPGETYEQYF	TGTGCCACCAGCAGAGAACTTCCAGGGGAGACCTACGAGCAGTACTTC
TRBV7-2	TRBD1	TRBJ1-4	.	CASREDREGNEKLFF	TGTGCCAGCAGAGAGGACAGGGAGGGGAATGAAAAACTGTTTTTT